This T cell receptor (beta chain) appears in the sequencing data of a study of Ad26.COV2.S vaccination and SARS-CoV-2 variants. This sample's treatment: some 20 received Ad26.COV2.S at low or high dose, single or two shots; about 5 received placebo; per-sample allocation not given. Material that was analyzed had been drawn on day 63 after the first vaccine or placebo injection. Method: immunoSEQ multiplex PCR; TCRdb's copy keeps in-frame clones and lacks some. Among around 450,000 clones, about 92% were seen once, and the ten largest hold around 4.5%. Germline CDR1 KGHSH, CDR2 LQKENI. Between the trimmed V and J ends, which lost 0 bases and 2 bases, there was a span of 7 bases. CDR3 length equals 14 residues. To note about this clone: Its specificity is not known.

Study-wide results and caveats: Placebo recipients showed lower spike-specific TCR breadth than vaccinees.

The sequence was collected from a person aged 18 to 59 who received the Ad26.COV2.S COVID-19 vaccine or a placebo. This specimen consisted of peripheral blood, obtained in a trial of Ad26.COV2.S vaccine versus placebo. The chain uses TRBV18 and TRBJ2-5, with unresolved D. DNA of the CDR3: TGTGCCAGCTCACCACCGGCTTCTCAAGAGACCCAGTACTTC. Translation gives CASSPPASQETQYF.